There are many counts of the clone carrying this T cell receptor beta chain. As yet, its antigen is unknown. CDR1 and CDR2 from the germline V gene are SGHTA and FQGNSA. The junction had 6 bases not matched to a gene; V was cut back by 3 bases and J by 2 bases. The length of the CDR3 is 16 residues. These data originate in a study of CD8 T cells in ankylosing spondylitis. Study-wide results and limits: Ankylosing spondylitis blood appeared to carry a characteristic TCR beta motif of several highly homologous variants. Some motif variants had been reported before (in reactive arthritis synovial fluid and blood).

Molecular-barcoded quantitative 5'-RACE produced these TCR beta libraries. MiXCR, applied by TCRdb to the 5' RACE reads, yields one record per CDR3 protein. Counted here are around 180,000 distinct CDR3 sequences, 13% occurring once; the ten biggest clones make up 9.5% to 12%. Sequencing was carried out using blood, either unsorted or a sorted T cell fraction (not recorded which). This TCR was recovered from a female donor with ankylosing spondylitis or in good health (not recorded which). The genes are TRBV7-2 and TRBJ2-3; 9 bases agree with TRBD1. CDR3 sequence (DNA): TGTGCCAGCAGCTTCGGGGACAGGGTCTCCACAGATACGCAGTATTTT. Translating gives CASSFGDRVSTDTQYF.